This is a list of T cell receptor beta chains from one sample in a study of response to subunit inactivated influenza vaccine. Each CDR3 protein gets one entry after TCRdb re-called the RT-PCR reads with MiXCR. The sample has about 540,000 distinct CDR3 sequences; around 25% are singletons. The same specimen was also included in a second study, on T cells expressing NK-cell markers.

This specimen was CD4+ T cells sorted from PBMCs, taken 11 to 12 days after vaccination. The receptors stem from a man aged 50-59 years who received an inactivated influenza vaccine. CDR3s include the opening cysteine and the closing phenylalanine or tryptophan. A D gene is named only where the DNA matches it firmly. Clone size is stated in some rows and not others, as once, few, many or a class when expanded.

-	-	TRBV11-2	TRBJ2-1	CASSKLAGQGMHEQFF	TGTGCCAGCAGCAAGCTTGCCGGGCAGGGAATGCATGAGCAGTTCTTC
TRBD2	many	TRBV20-1	TRBJ2-3	CSARLAGVADTQYF	TGCAGTGCTCGACTAGCGGGAGTGGCAGATACGCAGTATTTT
-	many	TRBV7-8	TRBJ1-2	CASSLDRVGYGYTF	TGTGCCAGCAGCTTAGACAGGGTGGGCTATGGCTACACCTTC
TRBD2	-	TRBV7-9	TRBJ2-1	CASSSGLAGVLSQFF	TGTGCCAGCAGCTCGGGACTAGCGGGTGTATTATCGCAGTTCTTC
-	-	TRBV6-1	TRBJ2-3	CASRIGFGDTQYF	TGTGCCAGCAGAATAGGGTTTGGAGATACGCAGTATTTT
-	-	TRBV3-1	TRBJ2-1	CASSQAGVSYNEQFF	TGTGCCAGCAGCCAAGCGGGGGTTTCCTACAATGAGCAGTTCTTC
-	-	TRBV24-1	TRBJ1-5	CATSDPGKGVDQPQHF	TGTGCCACCAGTGACCCTGGGAAGGGGGTGGATCAGCCCCAGCATTTT
-	-	TRBV25-1	TRBJ1-1	CASSEGGIVNTEAFF	TGTGCCAGCAGTGAGGGGGGAATAGTGAACACTGAAGCTTTCTTT
TRBD1	-	TRBV10-3	TRBJ2-1	CAIREDRAGEQFF	TGTGCCATCAGAGAGGACAGGGCGGGTGAGCAGTTCTTC
-	few	TRBV20-1	TRBJ1-6	CSARASRTDDNSPLHF	TGCAGTGCTAGAGCCTCCAGGACCGATGATAATTCACCCCTCCACTTT
-	few	TRBV6-6	TRBJ1-4	CASSFQLNEKLFF	TGTGCCAGCAGTTTTCAGCTTAATGAAAAACTGTTTTTT
-	few	TRBV5-1	TRBJ2-1	CASSLEARSSYNEQFF	TGCGCCAGCAGCTTGGAGGCGAGGAGCTCCTACAATGAGCAGTTCTTC
-	-	TRBV7-2	TRBJ1-4	CASSPWEGFEKLFF	TGTGCCAGCAGCCCGTGGGAGGGGTTTGAAAAACTGTTTTTT